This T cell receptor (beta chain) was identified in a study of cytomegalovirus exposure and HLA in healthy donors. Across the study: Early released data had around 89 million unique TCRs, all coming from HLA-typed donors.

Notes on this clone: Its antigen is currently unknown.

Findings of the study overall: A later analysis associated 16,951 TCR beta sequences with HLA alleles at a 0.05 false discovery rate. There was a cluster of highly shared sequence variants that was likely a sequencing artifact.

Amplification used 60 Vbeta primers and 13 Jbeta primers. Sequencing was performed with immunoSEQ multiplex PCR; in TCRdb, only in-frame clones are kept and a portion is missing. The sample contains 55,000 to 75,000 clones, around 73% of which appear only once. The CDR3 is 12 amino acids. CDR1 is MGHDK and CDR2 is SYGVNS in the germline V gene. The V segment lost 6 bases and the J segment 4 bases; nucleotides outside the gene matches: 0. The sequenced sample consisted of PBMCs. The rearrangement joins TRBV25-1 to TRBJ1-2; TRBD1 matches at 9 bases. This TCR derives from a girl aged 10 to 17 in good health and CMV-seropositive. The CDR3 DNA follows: TGTGCCAGCAGGGACAGGGGCTATGGCTACACCTTC. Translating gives CASRDRGYGYTF.